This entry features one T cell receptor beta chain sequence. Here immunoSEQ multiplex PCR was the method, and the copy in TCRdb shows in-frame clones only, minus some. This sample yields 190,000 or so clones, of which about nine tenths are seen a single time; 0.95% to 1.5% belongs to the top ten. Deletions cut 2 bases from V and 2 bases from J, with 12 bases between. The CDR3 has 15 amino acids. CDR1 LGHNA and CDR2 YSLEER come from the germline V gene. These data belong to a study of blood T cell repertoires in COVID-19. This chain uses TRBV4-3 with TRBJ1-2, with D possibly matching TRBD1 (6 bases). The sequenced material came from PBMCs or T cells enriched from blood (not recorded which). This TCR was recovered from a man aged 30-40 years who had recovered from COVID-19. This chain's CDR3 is CASSQNPGQNYGYTF. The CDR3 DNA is TGCGCCAGCAGCCAAAACCCCGGACAGAACTATGGCTACACCTTC.